This T cell receptor (beta chain) originates from a study of cytomegalovirus exposure and HLA in healthy donors. The table lists this clone with a few counts. The target antigen is unknown. The study's findings and limits: The investigators catalogued under 200 TCR beta chains as cytomegalovirus-associated.

Trimming removed 2 bases from V and 4 bases from J, with 14 bases in between. Germline CDR1 and CDR2: SGHTA and FQGNSA. CDR3 length equals 15 residues. The PCR had 60 Vbeta and 13 Jbeta primers. TCRdb's table, derived via immunoSEQ multiplex PCR, lists solely in-frame clones and lacks some. The repertoire includes 150,000 to 200,000 clones, 77% of them detected once, and approximately 1.8% sits in the top ten. This TCR derives from a woman in her twenties or thirties in good health and CMV-seronegative. The chain carries TRBV7-2 and TRBJ1-1; TRBD1 might be the D (5 bases). Sequences were obtained from PBMCs. CDR3 protein: CASSLYESGRTEAFF. For the CDR3, the DNA is TGTGCCAGCAGCTTATACGAATCAGGGCGCACTGAAGCTTTCTTT.